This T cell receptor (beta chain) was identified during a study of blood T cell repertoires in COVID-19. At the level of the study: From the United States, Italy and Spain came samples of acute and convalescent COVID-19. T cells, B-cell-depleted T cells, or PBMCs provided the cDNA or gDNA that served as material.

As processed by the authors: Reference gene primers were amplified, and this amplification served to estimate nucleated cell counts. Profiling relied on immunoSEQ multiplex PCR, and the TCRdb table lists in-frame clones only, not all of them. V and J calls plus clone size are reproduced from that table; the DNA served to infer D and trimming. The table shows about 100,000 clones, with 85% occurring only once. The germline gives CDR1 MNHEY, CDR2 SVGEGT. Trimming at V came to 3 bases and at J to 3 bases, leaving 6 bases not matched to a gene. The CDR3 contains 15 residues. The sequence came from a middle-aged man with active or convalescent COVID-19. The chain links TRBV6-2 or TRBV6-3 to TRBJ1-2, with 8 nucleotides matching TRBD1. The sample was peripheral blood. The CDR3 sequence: CASSYTTGAYYGYTF. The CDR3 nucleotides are TGTGCCAGCAGTTATACGACAGGGGCCTACTATGGCTACACCTTC.